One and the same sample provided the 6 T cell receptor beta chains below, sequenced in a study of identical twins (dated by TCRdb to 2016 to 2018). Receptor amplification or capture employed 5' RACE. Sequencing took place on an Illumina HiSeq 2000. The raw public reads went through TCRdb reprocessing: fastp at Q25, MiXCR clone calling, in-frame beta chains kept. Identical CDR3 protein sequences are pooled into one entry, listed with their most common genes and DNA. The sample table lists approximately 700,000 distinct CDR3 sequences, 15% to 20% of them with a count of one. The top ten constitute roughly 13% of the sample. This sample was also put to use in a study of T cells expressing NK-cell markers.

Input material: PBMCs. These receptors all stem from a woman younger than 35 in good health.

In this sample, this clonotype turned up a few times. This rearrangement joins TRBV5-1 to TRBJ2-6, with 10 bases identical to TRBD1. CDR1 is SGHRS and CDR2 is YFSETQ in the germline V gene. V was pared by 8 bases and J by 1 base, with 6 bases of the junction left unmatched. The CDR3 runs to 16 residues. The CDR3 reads CASSGTGASGANVLTF. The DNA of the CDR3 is TGCGCCAGTTCCGGGACAGGGGCTTCTGGGGCCAACGTCCTGACTTTC.

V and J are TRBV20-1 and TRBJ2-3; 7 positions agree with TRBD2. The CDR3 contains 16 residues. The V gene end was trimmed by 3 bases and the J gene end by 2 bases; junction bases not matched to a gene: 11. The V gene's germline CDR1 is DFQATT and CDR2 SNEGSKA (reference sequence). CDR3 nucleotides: TGCAGTGCTAGCCGGCCAACTGGGACTACCACAGATACGCAGTATTTT. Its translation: CSASRPTGTTTDTQYF.

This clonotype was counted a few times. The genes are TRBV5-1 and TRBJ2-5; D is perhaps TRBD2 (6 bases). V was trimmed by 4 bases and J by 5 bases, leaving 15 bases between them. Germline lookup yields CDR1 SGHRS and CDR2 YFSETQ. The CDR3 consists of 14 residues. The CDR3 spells CASSPPASGETQYF. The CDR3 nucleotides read TGCGCCAGCAGCCCCCCGGCAAGCGGGGAGACCCAGTACTTC.

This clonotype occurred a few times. The CDR3 DNA reads as TGTGTCGCTTCGGGGCTATGGGGCAATCAGCCCCAGCATTTT. Translation gives CVASGLWGNQPQHF. The chain links TRBV6-1 to TRBJ1-5, with D perhaps TRBD1 (5 bases). Germline CDR1 is MNHNS and CDR2 is SASEGT. The CDR3 has 14 amino acids.

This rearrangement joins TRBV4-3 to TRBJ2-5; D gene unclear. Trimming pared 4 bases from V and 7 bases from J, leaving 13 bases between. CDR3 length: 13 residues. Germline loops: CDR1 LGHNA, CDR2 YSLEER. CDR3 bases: TGCGCCAGCAGCCCTACAGAACTGGGGACCCAGTACTTC. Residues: CASSPTELGTQYF.

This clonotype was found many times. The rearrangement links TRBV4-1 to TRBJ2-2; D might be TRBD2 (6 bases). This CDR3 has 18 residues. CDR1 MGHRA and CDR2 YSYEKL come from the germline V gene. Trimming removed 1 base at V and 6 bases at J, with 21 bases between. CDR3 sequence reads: CASSQVGSPKPGAGELFF. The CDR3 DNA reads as TGCGCCAGCAGCCAAGTAGGTTCGCCGAAGCCGGGGGCCGGGGAGCTGTTTTTT.